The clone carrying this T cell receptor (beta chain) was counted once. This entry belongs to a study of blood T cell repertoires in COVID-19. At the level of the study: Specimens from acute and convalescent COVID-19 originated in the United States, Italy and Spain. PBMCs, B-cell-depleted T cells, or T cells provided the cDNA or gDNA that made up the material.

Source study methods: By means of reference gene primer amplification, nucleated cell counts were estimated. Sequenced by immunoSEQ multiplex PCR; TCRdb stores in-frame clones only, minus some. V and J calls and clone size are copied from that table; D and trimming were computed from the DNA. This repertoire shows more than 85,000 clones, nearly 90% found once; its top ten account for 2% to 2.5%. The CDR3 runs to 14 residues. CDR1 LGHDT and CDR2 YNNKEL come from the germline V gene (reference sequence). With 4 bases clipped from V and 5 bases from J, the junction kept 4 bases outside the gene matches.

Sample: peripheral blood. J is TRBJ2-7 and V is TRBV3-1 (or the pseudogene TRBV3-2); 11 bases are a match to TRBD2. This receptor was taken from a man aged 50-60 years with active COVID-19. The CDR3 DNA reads TGTGCCAGCAGCCTCCTAGCGGGGGGAGACGAGCAGTACTTC. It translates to CASSLLAGGDEQYF.